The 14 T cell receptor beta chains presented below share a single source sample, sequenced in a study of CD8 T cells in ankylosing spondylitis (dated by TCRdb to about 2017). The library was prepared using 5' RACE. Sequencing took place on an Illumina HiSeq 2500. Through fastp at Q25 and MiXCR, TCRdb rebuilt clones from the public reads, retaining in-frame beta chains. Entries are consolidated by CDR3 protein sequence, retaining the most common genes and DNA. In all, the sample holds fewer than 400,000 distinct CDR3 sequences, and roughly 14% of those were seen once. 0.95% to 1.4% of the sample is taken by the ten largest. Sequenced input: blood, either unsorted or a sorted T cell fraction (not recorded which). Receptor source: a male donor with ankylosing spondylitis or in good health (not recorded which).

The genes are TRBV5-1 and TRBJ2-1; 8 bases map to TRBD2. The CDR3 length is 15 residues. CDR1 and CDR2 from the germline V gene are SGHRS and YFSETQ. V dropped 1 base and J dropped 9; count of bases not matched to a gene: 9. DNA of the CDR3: TGCGCCAGCAGCTTGATTGCGGGAGGAAAGTCTGAGCAGTTCTTC. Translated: CASSLIAGGKSEQFF.

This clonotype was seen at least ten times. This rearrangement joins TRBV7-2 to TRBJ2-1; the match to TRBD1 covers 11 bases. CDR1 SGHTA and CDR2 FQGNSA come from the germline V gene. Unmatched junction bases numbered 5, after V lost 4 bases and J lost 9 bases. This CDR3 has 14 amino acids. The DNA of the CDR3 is TGTGCCAGCAGCTCGGACAGGGGGCAAGTTGAGCAGTTCTTC. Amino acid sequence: CASSSDRGQVEQFF.

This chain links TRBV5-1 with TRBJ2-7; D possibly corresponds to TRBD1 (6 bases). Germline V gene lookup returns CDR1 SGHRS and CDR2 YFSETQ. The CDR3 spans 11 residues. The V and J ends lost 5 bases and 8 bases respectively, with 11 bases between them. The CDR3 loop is CASSQGQKQYF. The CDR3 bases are TGCGCCAGCAGTCAGGGACAAAAGCAGTACTTC. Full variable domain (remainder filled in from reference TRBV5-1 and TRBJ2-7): KAGVTQTPRYLIKTRGQQVTLSCSPISGHRSVSWYQQTPGQGLQFLFEYFSETQRNKGNFPGRFSGRQFSNSRSEMNVSTLELGDSALYLCASSQGQKQYFGPGTRLTVT.

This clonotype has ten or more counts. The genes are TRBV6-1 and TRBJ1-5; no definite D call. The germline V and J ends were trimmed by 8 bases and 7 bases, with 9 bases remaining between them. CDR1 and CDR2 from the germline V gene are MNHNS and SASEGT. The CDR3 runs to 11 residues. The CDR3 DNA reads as TGTGCCAGCGGGTTTGAACAGCCCCAGCATTTT. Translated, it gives CASGFEQPQHF.

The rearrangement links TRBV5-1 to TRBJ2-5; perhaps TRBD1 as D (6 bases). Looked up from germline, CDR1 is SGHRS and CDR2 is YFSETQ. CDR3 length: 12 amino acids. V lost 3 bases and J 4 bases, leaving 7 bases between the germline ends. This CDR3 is CASSSGVETQYF. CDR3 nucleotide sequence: TGCGCCAGCAGCTCAGGGGTAGAGACCCAGTACTTC. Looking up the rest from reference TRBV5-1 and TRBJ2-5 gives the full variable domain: KAGVTQTPRYLIKTRGQQVTLSCSPISGHRSVSWYQQTPGQGLQFLFEYFSETQRNKGNFPGRFSGRQFSNSRSEMNVSTLELGDSALYLCASSSGVETQYFGPGTRLLVL.

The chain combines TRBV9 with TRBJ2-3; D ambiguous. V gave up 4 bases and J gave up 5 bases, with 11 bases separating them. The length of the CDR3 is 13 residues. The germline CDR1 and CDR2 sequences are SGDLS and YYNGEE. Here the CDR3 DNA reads TGTGCCAGCAGCCCCAACTCCGGAGATACGCAGTATTTT. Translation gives CASSPNSGDTQYF.

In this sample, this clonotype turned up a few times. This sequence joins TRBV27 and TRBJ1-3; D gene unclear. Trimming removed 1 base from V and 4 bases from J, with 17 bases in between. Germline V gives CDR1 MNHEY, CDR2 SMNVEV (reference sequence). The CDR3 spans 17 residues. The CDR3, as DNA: TGTGCCAGCAGTTTATGGGGTGACTTCAGTAGGGGAAACACCATATATTTT. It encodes CASSLWGDFSRGNTIYF.

CDR3 sequence (DNA): TGTGCCAGTAGAAAATTGGACGGATCCTACAATGAGCAGTTCTTC. Its translation: CASRKLDGSYNEQFF. The chain joins TRBV19 to TRBJ2-1; no clear D. V was shortened by 6 bases and J by 1 base, with 13 bases between the two germline ends. Germline assignment: CDR1 LNHDA and CDR2 SQIVND (reference sequence). The CDR3 length is 15 residues.

The CDR3 bases are TGTGCCAGTACCTCCCCGGGGACAGGCGCCACCGGGGAGCTGTTTTTT. It is translated as CASTSPGTGATGELFF. The chain carries TRBV19 and TRBJ2-2; TRBD1 agrees at 8 bases. This CDR3 has 16 residues. V dropped 7 bases and J dropped 4; count of bases not matched to a gene: 11. Germline V gives CDR1 LNHDA, CDR2 SQIVND (reference sequence).

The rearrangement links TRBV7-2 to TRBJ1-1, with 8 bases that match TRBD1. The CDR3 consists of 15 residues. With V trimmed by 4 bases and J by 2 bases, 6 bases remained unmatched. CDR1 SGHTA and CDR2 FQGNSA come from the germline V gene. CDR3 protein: CASSSQGAPNTEAFF. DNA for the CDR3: TGTGCCAGCAGCTCCCAGGGGGCCCCTAACACTGAAGCTTTCTTT.

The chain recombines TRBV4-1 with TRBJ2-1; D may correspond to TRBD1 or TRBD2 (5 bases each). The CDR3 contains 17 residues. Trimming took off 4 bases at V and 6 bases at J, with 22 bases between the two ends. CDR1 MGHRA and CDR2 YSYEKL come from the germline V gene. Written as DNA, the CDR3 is TGCGCCAGCAGCCGAGGGGTAGGGCAGGGCGGAACCAATGAGCAGTTCTTC. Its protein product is CASSRGVGQGGTNEQFF.

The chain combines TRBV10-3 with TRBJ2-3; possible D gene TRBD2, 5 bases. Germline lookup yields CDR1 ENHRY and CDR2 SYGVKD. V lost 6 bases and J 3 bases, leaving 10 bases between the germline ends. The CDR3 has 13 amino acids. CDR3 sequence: CAIRGRGTDTQYF. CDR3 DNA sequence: TGTGCCATCAGGGGCCGGGGTACAGATACGCAGTATTTT.

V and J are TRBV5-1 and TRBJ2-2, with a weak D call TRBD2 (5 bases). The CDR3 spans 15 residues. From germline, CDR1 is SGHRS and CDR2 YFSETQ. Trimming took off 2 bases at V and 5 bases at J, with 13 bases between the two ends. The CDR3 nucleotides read TGCGCCAGCAGCTTCCGGGATCCCGATACCGGGGAGCTGTTTTTT. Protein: CASSFRDPDTGELFF.

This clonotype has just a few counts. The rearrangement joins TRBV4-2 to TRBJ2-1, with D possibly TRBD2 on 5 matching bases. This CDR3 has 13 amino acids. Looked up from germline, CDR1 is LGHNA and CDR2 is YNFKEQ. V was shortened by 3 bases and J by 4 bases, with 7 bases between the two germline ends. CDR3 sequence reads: CASSQEVYNEQFF. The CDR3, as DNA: TGTGCCAGCAGCCAGGAGGTTTACAATGAGCAGTTCTTC.